The clone carrying this TCR beta chain was seen only a few times. Its antigen remains unidentified. This specimen comes from a study of post-analysis software for immune sequencing data. At the level of the study: The disease courses covered relapsing-remitting, secondary progressive and progressive-relapsing multiple sclerosis.

The CDR3 runs 15 residues. Germline V gene lookup returns CDR1 SGHVS and CDR2 FNYEAQ. V trimming: 1 base; J trimming: 5 bases; junction bases outside the gene matches: 5. Overall study results and limits: Controls showed lower frequencies than patients for several TRBV segments, and TRBV5-6, TRBV5-1 and TRBV20-1 were among these.

Presence of unique molecular identifiers characterized the TCR beta cDNA libraries. The T cell input of roughly 0.9 to 11 million gave about half a million cDNA molecules. TCRdb passed the PCR reads through MiXCR, listing each CDR3 protein once. The sample includes about 160,000 distinct CDR3 sequences, around 36% of them seen just once. The sequences come from blood, collected after autologous hematopoietic stem cell transplantation. The TCR was taken from a girl aged 10 to 17 with multiple sclerosis. This chain joins TRBV7-6 and TRBJ2-7, with 10 bases that match TRBD2. The CDR3 loop is CASSLGTSGINEQYF. The CDR3 coding sequence is TGTGCCAGCAGCTTAGGGACTAGCGGAATCAACGAGCAGTACTTC.